These 9 T cell receptor beta chains share one sample of origin, sequenced in a study of cytomegalovirus exposure and HLA in healthy donors. PCR used 60 Vbeta primers and 13 Jbeta primers. Repertoires were generated with immunoSEQ multiplex PCR, while TCRdb's copy carries only in-frame clones and drops some. The data show about 190,000 clones, over 60% seen once. The source material was PBMCs. Receptors originate from a woman aged 40 to 49 in good health and CMV-seronegative.

The chain links TRBV2 to TRBJ1-2; D remains unclear. CDR3 length equals 13 residues. V gave up 3 bases and J gave up 3 bases, with 8 bases separating them. Germline values: CDR1 SNHLY, CDR2 FYNNEI. The CDR3 sequence is CASSERPDYGYTF. The CDR3 DNA reads as TGTGCCAGCAGTGAGAGGCCGGACTATGGCTACACCTTC.

V usage is TRBV29-1 and J usage is TRBJ1-1, with 7 bases lining up with TRBD1. This CDR3 has 15 residues. Germline trimming cut 5 bases from V and 5 bases from J; bases unmatched to any gene: 14. CDR1 SQVTM and CDR2 ANQGSEA come from the germline V gene. CDR3 bases: TGCAGCGTTCTTAGACAGGGCGTAGAAGTGACTGAAGCTTTCTTT. Translating gives CSVLRQGVEVTEAFF.

The V call is TRBV10-3, the J call TRBJ2-1; 7 nucleotides line up with TRBD1. Looked up from germline, CDR1 is ENHRY and CDR2 is SYGVKD. The trim removed 4 bases at V and 11 bases at J, leaving 5 bases unmatched. This CDR3 spans 12 amino acids. In DNA, the CDR3 is TGTGCCATCAGTGGGGACAGTCTTAAGCAGTTCTTC. Residues: CAISGDSLKQFF.

The J gene is TRBJ2-1, the V gene TRBV11-2; possibly TRBD1 for D (5 bases). The CDR3 length is 18 residues. Germline-derived CDR1 and CDR2 are SGHAT and FQNNGV. Deletions cut 5 bases from V and 5 bases from J, with 25 bases between. The CDR3 spells CASSLGRGRVGSHNEQFF. CDR3 bases: TGTGCCAGCAGCCTAGGAAGGGGCCGAGTCGGATCCCACAATGAGCAGTTCTTC.

The chain combines TRBV9 with TRBJ2-3; 8 positions match TRBD2. CDR3 length equals 14 residues. J lost 2 bases, V lost 6 bases, and 5 bases had no gene match. Germline V lookup: CDR1 SGDLS, CDR2 YYNGEE. CDR3 region: CASTLAGLTDTQYF. Here the CDR3 DNA reads TGTGCCAGCACCTTAGCGGGACTCACAGATACGCAGTATTTT.

CDR3 sequence: CASSKIQGVGTDTQYF. For the CDR3, the DNA is TGTGCCAGCAGCAAAATACAGGGGGTGGGCACAGATACGCAGTATTTT. The V and J genes are TRBV5-6 and TRBJ2-3; 8 nucleotides agree with TRBD1. Germline lookup yields CDR1 SGHDT and CDR2 YYEEEE. V lost 4 bases, J lost 1 base, and 8 bases stayed unmatched. This CDR3 has 16 amino acids.

This chain connects TRBV7-9 to TRBJ1-1, with TRBD1 identical over 9 bases. J lost 0 bases, V lost 5 bases, and 7 bases had no gene match. This CDR3 contains 16 residues. The V gene's germline CDR1 is SEHNR and CDR2 FQNEAQ (reference sequence). CDR3 sequence reads: CASSPNRGPMNTEAFF. CDR3 DNA sequence: TGTGCCAGCAGCCCAAACAGGGGGCCCATGAACACTGAAGCTTTCTTT.

This clone was seen a handful of times. J is TRBJ2-1 and V is TRBV30, with D perhaps TRBD2 (6 bases). The CDR3 totals 13 residues. CDR1 and CDR2 (germline): GTSNPN, SVGIG (reference sequence). The CDR3, as DNA: TGTGCATCGGAGGGAGCGATCTACAATGAGCAGTTCTTC. Translated: CASEGAIYNEQFF.

V usage is TRBV2 and J usage is TRBJ2-7; a possible D gene is TRBD1 (6 bases). This CDR3 is built from 14 residues. Germline V gene lookup returns CDR1 SNHLY and CDR2 FYNNEI. The V end was cut by 5 bases, the J end by 1 base, with 12 bases between. CDR3 DNA sequence: TGTGCCAGCAGTACAGGGAGCCTATCCTACGAGCAGTACTTC. Translation gives CASSTGSLSYEQYF.